This TCR beta chain derives from a study of blood T cell repertoires in COVID-19. The CDR3 covers 16 residues. The junction had 10 bases not matched to a gene; V was cut back by 10 bases and J by 0 bases. Germline V gene lookup returns CDR1 SGHTA and CDR2 FQGNSA. The repertoire was sequenced with immunoSEQ multiplex PCR; TCRdb's copy has only in-frame clones and lacks some. The sample contains some 77,000 clones, approximately 90% of which appear only once. The chain links TRBV7-2 to TRBJ2-1, with 9 bases matching TRBD2. The sequencing sample was made of peripheral blood. The source is a man aged 25 to 45 with acute or convalescent COVID-19. CDR3 protein: CATREAGGSSYNEQFF. The DNA of the CDR3 is TGTGCCACCAGAGAGGCGGGAGGGAGCTCCTACAATGAGCAGTTCTTC.